The present entry profiles one TCR beta chain with its context. As yet, its antigen is unknown. The data originate from a study of cytotoxic CD8 clonotypes in ibrutinib-treated CLL. Method: immunoSEQ multiplex PCR; TCRdb's copy keeps in-frame clones and lacks some. The sample consists of roughly 170,000 clones, roughly four fifths of them appearing once. Whole-study findings and limits: Contraction or stability on treatment characterized the public clonotypes, which were uncommon. Sampling times differed between sustained-remission and progressing patients. Increased clonality at ibrutinib response gave way to a return toward baseline at progression. Higher circulating CD8+ T-cell counts strongly accompanied higher baseline clonality, above age-matched healthy donors.

This material consisted of PBMCs, taken after 24 months of ibrutinib treatment. The TCR sequence derives from a human donor with chronic lymphocytic leukemia.

The CDR3 region is CASSFGTSGRSPYEQYF. In DNA form, the CDR3 reads TGCGCCAGCAGCTTTGGGACTAGCGGCCGTAGCCCCTACGAGCAGTACTTC. V gene TRBV5-1 combines with J gene TRBJ2-7, with TRBD2 matching over 11 bases. V dropped 2 bases and J dropped 2; count of bases not matched to a gene: 9. Germline V gives CDR1 SGHRS, CDR2 YFSETQ. This CDR3 has 17 residues.